The sequence of this T cell receptor beta chain was determined in a study of T cells after yellow fever vaccination. This clonotype was seen repeatedly, ten times or more. Its antigen remains unknown. One entry per CDR3 protein, called by TCRdb with MiXCR from the 5' RACE reads. The sample has about 630,000 distinct CDR3 sequences; around an eighth are singletons. V dropped 1 base and J dropped 5; count of bases not matched to a gene: 2. In germline, CDR1 is ENHRY, CDR2 SYGVKD. The CDR3 covers 14 residues. Overall study results and limits: The appearance of a small share of clonotypes in both CD4 and CD8 compartments was observed. Subsequent to the booster, the majority of primary-vaccination clones reappeared (about 97% CD4, 80% to 90% CD8).

Material: PBMCs, obtained on the day of the yellow fever booster vaccination. This receptor was obtained from a man aged 25 to 40 who received the YFV17D yellow fever vaccine. V and J are TRBV10-3 and TRBJ2-1; 7 bases align to TRBD2. Written as DNA, the CDR3 is TGTGCCATCAGTGAGTGGGAGGGTGACAATGAGCAGTTCTTC. As protein: CAISEWEGDNEQFF.